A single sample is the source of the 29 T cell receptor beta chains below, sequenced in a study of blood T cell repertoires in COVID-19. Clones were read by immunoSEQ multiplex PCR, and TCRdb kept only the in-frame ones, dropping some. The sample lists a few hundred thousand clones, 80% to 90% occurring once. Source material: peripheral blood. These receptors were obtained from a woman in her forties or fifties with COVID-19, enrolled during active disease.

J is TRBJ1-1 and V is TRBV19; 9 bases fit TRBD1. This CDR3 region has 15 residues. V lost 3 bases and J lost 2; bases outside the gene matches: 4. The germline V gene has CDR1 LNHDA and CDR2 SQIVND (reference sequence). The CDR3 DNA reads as TGTGCCAGTAGTATGGGGACAGGGCCAAACACTGAAGCTTTCTTT. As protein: CASSMGTGPNTEAFF.

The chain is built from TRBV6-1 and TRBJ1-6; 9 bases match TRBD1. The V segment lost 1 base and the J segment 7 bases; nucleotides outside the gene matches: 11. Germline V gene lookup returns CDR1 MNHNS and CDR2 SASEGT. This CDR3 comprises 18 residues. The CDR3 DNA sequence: TGTGCCAGCAGTGAAGTTAGAACAGGGGGCAGAATCAATTCACCCCTCCACTTT. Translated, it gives CASSEVRTGGRINSPLHF.

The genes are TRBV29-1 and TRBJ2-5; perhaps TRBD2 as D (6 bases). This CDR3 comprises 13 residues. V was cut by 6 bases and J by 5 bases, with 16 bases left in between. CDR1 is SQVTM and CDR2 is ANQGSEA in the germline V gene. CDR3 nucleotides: TGCAGCGTCCGGGACTTCAGCGGCGAGACCCAGTACTTC. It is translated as CSVRDFSGETQYF.

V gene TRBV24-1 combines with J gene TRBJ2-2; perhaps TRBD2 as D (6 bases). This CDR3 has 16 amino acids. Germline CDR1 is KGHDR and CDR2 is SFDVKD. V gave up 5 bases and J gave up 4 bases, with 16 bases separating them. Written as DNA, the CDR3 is TGTGCCACCAGTGTTTCCGGGAGTCGGGGCACCGGGGAGCTGTTTTTT. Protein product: CATSVSGSRGTGELFF.

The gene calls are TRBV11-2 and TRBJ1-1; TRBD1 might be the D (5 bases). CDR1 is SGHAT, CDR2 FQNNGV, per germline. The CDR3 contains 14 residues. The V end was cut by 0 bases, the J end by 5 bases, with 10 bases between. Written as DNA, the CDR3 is TGTGCCAGCAGCTTAGAGGGGCGACGAACTGAAGCTTTCTTT. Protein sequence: CASSLEGRRTEAFF.

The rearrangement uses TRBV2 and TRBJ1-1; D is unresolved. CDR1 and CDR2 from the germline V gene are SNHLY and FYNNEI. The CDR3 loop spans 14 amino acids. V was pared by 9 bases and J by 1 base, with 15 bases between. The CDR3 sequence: CARRGRGGNTEAFF. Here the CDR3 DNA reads TGTGCCAGGCGCGGCCGGGGAGGGAACACTGAAGCTTTCTTT. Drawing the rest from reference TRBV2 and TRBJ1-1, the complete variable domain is EPEVTQTPSHQVTQMGQEVILRCVPISNHLYFYWYRQILGQKVEFLVSFYNNEISEKSEIFDDQFSVERPDGSNFTLKIRSTKLEDSAMYFCARRGRGGNTEAFFGQGTRLTVV.

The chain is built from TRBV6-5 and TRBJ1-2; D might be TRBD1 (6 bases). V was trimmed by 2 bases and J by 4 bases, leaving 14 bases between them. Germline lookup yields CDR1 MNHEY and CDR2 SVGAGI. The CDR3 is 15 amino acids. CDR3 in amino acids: CASSYDPTGIYGYTF. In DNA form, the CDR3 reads TGTGCCAGCAGTTACGACCCTACAGGGATCTATGGCTACACCTTC.

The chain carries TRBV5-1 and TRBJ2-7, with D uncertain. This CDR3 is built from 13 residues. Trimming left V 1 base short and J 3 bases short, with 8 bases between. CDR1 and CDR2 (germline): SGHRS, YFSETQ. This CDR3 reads CASSLTINYEQYF. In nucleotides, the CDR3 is TGCGCCAGCAGCTTGACAATTAACTACGAGCAGTACTTC.

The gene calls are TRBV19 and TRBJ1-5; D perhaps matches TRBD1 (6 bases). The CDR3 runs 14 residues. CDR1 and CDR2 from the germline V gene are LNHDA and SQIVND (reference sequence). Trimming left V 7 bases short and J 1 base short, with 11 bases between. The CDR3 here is CASMTGWSNQPQHF. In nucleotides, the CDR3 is TGTGCCAGTATGACAGGTTGGAGCAATCAGCCCCAGCATTTT.

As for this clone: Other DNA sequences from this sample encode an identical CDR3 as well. DNA of the CDR3: TGCGCCAGCAGTTTACTAGCGGGAAATACCGGGGAGCTGTTTTTT. It is translated as CASSLLAGNTGELFF. The rearrangement joins TRBV5-1 to TRBJ2-2; 10 bases are a match to TRBD2. The germline CDR1 and CDR2 sequences are SGHRS and YFSETQ. This CDR3 is 15 amino acids long. V was clipped by 5 bases and J by 5 bases; unmatched bases: 6. Using reference TRBV5-1 and TRBJ2-2 for the parts outside the CDR3, the full variable domain is KAGVTQTPRYLIKTRGQQVTLSCSPISGHRSVSWYQQTPGQGLQFLFEYFSETQRNKGNFPGRFSGRQFSNSRSEMNVSTLELGDSALYLCASSLLAGNTGELFFGEGSRLTVL.

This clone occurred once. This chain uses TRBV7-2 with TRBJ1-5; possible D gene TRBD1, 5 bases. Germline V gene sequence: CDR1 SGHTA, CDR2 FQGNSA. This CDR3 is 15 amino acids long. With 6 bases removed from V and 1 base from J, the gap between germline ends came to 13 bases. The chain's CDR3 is CASRVQGASNQPQHF. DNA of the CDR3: TGTGCCAGCAGGGTCCAGGGTGCAAGCAATCAGCCCCAGCATTTT. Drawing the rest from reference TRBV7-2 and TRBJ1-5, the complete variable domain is GAGVSQSPSNKVTEKGKDVELRCDPISGHTALYWYRQSLGQGLEFLIYFQGNSAPDKSGLPSDRFSAERTGGSVSTLTIQRTQQEDSAVYLCASRVQGASNQPQHFGDGTRLSIL.

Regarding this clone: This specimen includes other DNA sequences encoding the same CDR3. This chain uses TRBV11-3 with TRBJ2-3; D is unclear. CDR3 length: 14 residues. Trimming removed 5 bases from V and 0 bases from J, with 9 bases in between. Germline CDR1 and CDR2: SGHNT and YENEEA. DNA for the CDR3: TGTGCCAGCAGCCTAACAGCTAGCACAGATACGCAGTATTTT. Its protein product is CASSLTASTDTQYF.

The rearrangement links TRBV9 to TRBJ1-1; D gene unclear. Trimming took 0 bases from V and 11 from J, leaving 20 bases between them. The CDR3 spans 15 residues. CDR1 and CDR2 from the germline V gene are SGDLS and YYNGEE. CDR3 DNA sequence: TGTGCCAGCAGCGTAGTTGTCGGTGGTTCGGGAGTCGCTTTCTTT. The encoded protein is CASSVVVGGSGVAFF.

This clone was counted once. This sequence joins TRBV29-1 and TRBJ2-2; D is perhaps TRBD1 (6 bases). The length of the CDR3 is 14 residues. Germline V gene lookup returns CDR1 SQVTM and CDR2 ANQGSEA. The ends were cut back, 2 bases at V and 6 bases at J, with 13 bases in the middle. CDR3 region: CSVEKKQGSGELFF. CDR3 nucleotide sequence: TGCAGCGTTGAAAAGAAACAGGGTTCCGGGGAGCTGTTTTTT.

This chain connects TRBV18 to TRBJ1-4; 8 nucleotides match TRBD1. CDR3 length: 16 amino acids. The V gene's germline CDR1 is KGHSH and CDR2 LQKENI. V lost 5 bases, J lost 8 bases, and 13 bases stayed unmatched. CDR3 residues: CASSTRQGRAEEKLFF. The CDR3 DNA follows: TGTGCCAGCTCAACCCGACAGGGGAGGGCTGAGGAAAAACTGTTTTTT.

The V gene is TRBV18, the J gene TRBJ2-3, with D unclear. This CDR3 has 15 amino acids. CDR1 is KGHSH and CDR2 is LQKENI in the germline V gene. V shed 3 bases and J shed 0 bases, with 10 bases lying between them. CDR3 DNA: TGTGCCAGCTCACCCCCTAATCTTAGCACAGATACGCAGTATTTT. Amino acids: CASSPPNLSTDTQYF.

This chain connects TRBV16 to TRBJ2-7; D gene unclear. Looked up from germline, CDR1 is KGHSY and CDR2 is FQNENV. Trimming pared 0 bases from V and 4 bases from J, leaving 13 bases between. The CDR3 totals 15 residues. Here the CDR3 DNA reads TGTGCCAGCAGCCAATCGAGAACTAACGGATACGAGCAGTACTTC. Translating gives CASSQSRTNGYEQYF. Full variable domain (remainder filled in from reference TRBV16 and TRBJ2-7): GEEVAQTPKHLVRGEGQKAKLYCAPIKGHSYVFWYQQVLKNEFKFLISFQNENVFDETGMPKERFSAKCLPNSPCSLEIQATKLEDSAVYFCASSQSRTNGYEQYFGPGTRLTVT.

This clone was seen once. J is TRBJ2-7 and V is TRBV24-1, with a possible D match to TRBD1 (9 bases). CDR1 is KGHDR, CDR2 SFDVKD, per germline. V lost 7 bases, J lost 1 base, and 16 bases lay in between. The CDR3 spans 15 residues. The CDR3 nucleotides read TGTGCCACCAGCCCGGGGGGGACAGGGTCCTACGAGCAGTACTTC. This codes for CATSPGGTGSYEQYF.

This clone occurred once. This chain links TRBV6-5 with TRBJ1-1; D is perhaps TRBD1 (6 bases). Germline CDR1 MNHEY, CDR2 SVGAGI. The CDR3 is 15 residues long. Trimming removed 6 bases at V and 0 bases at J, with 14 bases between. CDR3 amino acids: CASRYRGAMNTEAFF. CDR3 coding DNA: TGTGCCAGCAGGTACCGGGGGGCGATGAACACTGAAGCTTTCTTT.

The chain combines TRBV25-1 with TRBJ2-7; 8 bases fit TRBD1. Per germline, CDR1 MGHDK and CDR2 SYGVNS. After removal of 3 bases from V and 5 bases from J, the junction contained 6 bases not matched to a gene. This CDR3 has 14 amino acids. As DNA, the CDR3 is TGTGCCAGCAGTGAGGCAGGGGGCTTGGACGAGCAGTACTTC. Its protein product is CASSEAGGLDEQYF.

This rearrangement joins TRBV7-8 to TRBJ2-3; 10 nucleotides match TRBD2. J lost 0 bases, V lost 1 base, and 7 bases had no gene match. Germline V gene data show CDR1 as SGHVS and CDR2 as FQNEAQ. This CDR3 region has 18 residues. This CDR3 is CASSLELAGMFSTDTQYF. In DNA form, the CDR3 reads TGTGCCAGCAGCTTAGAACTAGCGGGGATGTTTAGCACAGATACGCAGTATTTT.

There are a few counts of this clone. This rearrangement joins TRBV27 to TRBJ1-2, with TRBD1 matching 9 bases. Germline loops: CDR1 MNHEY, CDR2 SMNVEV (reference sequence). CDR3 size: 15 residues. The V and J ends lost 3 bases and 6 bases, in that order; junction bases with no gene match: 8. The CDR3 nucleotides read TGTGCCAGCAGTTTCCATACAGGGGGCCGAGATGGCTACACCTTC. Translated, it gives CASSFHTGGRDGYTF.

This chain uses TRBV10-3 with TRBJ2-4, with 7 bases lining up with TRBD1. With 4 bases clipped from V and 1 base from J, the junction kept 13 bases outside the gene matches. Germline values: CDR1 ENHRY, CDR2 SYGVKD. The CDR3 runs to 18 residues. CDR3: CAISGEGGADSAKNIQYF. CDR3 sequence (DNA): TGTGCCATCAGTGGCGAAGGGGGCGCCGATTCGGCCAAAAACATTCAGTACTTC.

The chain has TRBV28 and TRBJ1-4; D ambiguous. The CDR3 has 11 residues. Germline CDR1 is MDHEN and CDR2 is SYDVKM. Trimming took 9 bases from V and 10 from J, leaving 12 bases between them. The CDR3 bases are TGTGCCAGTCGGTCGCCCCGAAAACTGTTTTTT. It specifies CASRSPRKLFF. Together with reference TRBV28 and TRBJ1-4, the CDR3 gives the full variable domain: DVKVTQSSRYLVKRTGEKVFLECVQDMDHENMFWYRQDPGLGLRLIYFSYDVKMKEKGDIPEGYSVSREKKERFSLILESASTNQTSMYLCASRSPRKLFFGSGTQLSVL.

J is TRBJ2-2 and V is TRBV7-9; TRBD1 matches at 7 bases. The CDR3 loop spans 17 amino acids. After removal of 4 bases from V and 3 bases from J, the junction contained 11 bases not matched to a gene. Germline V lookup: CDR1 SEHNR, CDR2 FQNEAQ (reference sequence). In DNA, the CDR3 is TGTGCCAGCAGCTCCCGGACGACAGGGTGGGACACCGGGGAGCTGTTTTTT. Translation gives CASSSRTTGWDTGELFF.

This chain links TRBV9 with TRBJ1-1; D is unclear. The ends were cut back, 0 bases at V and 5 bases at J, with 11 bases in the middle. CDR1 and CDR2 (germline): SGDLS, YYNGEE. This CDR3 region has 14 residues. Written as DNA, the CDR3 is TGTGCCAGCAGCGTAGGAGAGGCCCGGACTGAAGCTTTCTTT. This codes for CASSVGEARTEAFF.

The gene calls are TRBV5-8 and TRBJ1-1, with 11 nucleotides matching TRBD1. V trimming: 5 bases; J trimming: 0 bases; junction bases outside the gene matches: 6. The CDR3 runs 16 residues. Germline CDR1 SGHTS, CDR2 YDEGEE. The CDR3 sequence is CASRPRTGGMNTEAFF. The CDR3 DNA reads TGTGCCAGCAGGCCTCGGACAGGGGGCATGAACACTGAAGCTTTCTTT.

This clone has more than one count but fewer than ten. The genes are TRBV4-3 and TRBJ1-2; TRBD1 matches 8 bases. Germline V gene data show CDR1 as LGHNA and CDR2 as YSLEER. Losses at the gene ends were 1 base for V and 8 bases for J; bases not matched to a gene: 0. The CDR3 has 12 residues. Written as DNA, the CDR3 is TGCGCCAGCAGCCAAGGGGACAGGGGCTACACCTTC. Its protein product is CASSQGDRGYTF.

The CDR3 reads CASSSDSVSYEQYF. The CDR3 nucleotides are TGTGCCAGCAGCTCGGACAGTGTCTCCTACGAGCAGTACTTC. This chain joins TRBV5-4 and TRBJ2-7; D is perhaps TRBD1 (6 bases). The germline gives CDR1 SGHNT, CDR2 YYREEE (reference sequence). This CDR3 comprises 14 residues. V lost 3 bases to trimming and J lost 0 bases, with 10 bases between them.